This T cell receptor (beta chain) was obtained from a study of regulatory T cells. Primers: 52 TRBV forward and 13 TRBJ reverse. The assay was immunoSEQ multiplex PCR, and TCRdb's table has in-frame clones only and misses some. The sample shows 25,000 to 30,000 clones, roughly 90% of them seen only once. The germline V gene encodes CDR1 LNHNV and CDR2 YYDKDF (reference sequence). Deletions cut 1 base from V and 4 bases from J, with 8 bases between. This CDR3 region has 13 residues. With regard to this clone: Its antigen is not known.

Autoimmunity was present in every CD3G-deficient patient, worse in two. Patients aged 2 to 39 years had fewer naive T cells. CD4+ cells were sorted into CD25-high CD127-low regulatory cells and CD25-low CD127-high conventional cells. Findings and caveats of the study: Regulatory T cells showed the strongest V-J pair restriction and V/J gene skewing among patient repertoires. In CD3G-deficient patients, conventional CD4+ T cells were enriched for hydrophobic CDR3 residues at positions 6 and 7.

The sample comprised conventional CD4+ T cells sorted from blood. The TCR sequence derives from a person aged 18-35 years with CD3G deficiency. V gene TRBV15 combines with J gene TRBJ2-7, with D uncertain. The CDR3 reads CATSRGAEYEQYF. The CDR3 bases are TGTGCCACCAGCAGAGGGGCGGAATACGAGCAGTACTTC.